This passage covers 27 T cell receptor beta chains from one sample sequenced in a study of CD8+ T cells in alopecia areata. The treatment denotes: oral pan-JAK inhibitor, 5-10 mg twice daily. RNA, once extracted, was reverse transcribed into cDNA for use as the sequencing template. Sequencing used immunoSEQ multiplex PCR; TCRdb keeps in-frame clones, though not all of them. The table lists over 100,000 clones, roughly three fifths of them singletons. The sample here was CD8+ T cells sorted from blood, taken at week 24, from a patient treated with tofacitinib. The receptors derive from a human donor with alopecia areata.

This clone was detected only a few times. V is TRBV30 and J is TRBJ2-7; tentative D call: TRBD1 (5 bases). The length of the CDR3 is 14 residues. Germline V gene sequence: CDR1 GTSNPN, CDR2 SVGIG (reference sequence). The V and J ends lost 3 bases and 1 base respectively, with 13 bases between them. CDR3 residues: CAWSHTQGSYEQYF. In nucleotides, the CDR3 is TGTGCCTGGAGCCATACCCAGGGTTCCTACGAGCAGTACTTC.

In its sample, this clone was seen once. CDR3 amino acids: CASSHPRTAGSYEQYF. CDR3 bases: TGTGCCAGCAGCCACCCACGGACTGCCGGGTCCTACGAGCAGTACTTC. This rearrangement joins TRBV7-9 to TRBJ2-7; a weak D match, TRBD2 (5 bases). Trimming pared 5 bases from V and 1 base from J, leaving 18 bases between. Germline V CDR1 and CDR2: SEHNR, FQNEAQ (reference sequence). CDR3 length: 16 amino acids.

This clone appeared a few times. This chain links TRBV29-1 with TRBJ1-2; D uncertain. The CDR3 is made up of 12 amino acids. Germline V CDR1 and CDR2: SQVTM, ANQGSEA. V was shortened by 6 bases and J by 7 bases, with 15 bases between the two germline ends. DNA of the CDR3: TGCAGCGTCCCCTCTGCAACAAGTGGCTACACCTTC. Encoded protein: CSVPSATSGYTF.

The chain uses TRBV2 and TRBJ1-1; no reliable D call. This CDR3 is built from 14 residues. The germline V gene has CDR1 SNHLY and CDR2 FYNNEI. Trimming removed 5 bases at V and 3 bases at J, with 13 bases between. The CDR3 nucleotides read TGTGCCAGCAGTTTAGGGAGGATCGACACTGAAGCTTTCTTT. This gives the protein CASSLGRIDTEAFF.

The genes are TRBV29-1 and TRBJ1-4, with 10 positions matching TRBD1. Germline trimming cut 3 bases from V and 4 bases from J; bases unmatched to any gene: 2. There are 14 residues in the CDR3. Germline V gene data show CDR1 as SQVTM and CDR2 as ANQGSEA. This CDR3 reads CSVEGQGFNEKLFF. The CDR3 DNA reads TGCAGCGTTGAGGGACAGGGGTTTAATGAAAAACTGTTTTTT.

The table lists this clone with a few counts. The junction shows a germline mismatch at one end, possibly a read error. The CDR3 bases are TGCAGCGTTGAAGATCCGGGACAGGCCAACAATGAAGCTTTCTTT. Translation gives CSVEDPGQANNEAFF. The V call is TRBV29-1, the J call TRBJ1-1; 8 bases fit TRBD1. CDR3 length: 15 amino acids. Germline-derived CDR1 and CDR2 are SQVTM and ANQGSEA.

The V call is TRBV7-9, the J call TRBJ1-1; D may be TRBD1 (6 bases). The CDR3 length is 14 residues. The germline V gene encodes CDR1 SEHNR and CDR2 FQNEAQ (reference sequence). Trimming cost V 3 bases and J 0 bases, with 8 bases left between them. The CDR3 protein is CASSFGDMNTEAFF. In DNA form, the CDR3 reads TGTGCCAGCAGCTTTGGGGACATGAACACTGAAGCTTTCTTT.

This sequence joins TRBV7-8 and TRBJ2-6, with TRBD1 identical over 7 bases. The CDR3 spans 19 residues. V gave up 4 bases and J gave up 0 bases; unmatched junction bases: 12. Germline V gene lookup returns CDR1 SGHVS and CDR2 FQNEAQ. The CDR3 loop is CASSSPSGQLYSGANVLTF. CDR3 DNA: TGTGCCAGCAGCTCCCCCTCGGGACAGCTCTACTCTGGGGCCAACGTCCTGACTTTC. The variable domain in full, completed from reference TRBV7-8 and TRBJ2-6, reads GAGVSQSPRYKVAKRGQDVALRCDPISGHVSLFWYQQALGQGPEFLTYFQNEAQLDKSGLPSDRFFAERPEGSVSTLKIQRTQQEDSAVYLCASSSPSGQLYSGANVLTFGAGSRLTVL.

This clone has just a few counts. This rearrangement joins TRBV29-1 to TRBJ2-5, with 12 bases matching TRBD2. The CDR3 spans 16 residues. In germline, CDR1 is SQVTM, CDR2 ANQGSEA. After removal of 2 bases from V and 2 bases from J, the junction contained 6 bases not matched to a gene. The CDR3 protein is CSVEILAGGSQETQYF. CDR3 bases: TGCAGCGTTGAAATACTAGCGGGGGGATCTCAAGAGACCCAGTACTTC.

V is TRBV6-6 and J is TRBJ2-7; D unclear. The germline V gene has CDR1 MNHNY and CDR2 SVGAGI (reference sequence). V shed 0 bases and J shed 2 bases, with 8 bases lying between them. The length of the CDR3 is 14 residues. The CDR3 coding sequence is TGTGCCAGCAGTTACTCGGCGGTACCCTACGAGCAGTACTTC. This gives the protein CASSYSAVPYEQYF.

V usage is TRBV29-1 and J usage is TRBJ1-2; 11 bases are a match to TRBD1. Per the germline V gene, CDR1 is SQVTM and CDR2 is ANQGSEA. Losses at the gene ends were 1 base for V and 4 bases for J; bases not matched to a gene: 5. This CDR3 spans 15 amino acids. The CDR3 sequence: CSVEGTGGWGYGYTF. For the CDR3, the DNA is TGCAGCGTTGAAGGGACAGGGGGCTGGGGCTATGGCTACACCTTC.

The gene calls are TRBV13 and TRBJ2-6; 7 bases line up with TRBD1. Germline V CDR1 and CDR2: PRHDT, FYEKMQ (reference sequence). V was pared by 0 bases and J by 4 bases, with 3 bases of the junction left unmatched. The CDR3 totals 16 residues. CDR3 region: CASSLGLGQGANVLTF. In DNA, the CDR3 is TGTGCCAGCAGCTTAGGCCTGGGACAGGGGGCCAACGTCCTGACTTTC.

DNA of the CDR3: TGCAGCGTTGAGACGACAGGGAACGAGCAGTACTTC. This codes for CSVETTGNEQYF. V usage is TRBV29-1 and J usage is TRBJ2-7; 7 bases map to TRBD1. V lost 3 bases and J lost 5; bases outside the gene matches: 4. From germline, CDR1 is SQVTM and CDR2 ANQGSEA. This CDR3 has 12 amino acids.

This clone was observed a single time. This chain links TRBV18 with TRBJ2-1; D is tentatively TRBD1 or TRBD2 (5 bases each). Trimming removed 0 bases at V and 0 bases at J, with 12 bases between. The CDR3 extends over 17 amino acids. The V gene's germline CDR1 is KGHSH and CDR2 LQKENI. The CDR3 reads CASSPPEAGFSYNEQFF. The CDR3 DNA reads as TGTGCCAGCTCACCACCGGAGGCAGGGTTCTCCTACAATGAGCAGTTCTTC.

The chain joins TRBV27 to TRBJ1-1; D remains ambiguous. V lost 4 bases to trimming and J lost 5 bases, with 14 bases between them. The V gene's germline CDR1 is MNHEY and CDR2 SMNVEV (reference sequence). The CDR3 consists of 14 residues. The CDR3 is CASSSGGFRTEAFF. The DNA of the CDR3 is TGTGCCAGCAGTTCAGGAGGGTTTCGAACTGAAGCTTTCTTT.

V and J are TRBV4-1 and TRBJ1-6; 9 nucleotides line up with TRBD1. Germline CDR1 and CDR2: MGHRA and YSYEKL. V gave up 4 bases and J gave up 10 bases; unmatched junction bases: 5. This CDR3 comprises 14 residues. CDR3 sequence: CASSLGQGQSPLHF. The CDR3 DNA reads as TGCGCCAGCAGCCTCGGACAGGGGCAGTCACCCCTCCACTTT.

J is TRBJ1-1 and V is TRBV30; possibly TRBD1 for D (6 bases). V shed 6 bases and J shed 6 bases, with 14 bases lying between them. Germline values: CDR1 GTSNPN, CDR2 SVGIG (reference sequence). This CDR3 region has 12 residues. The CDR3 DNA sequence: TGTGCCTGCCAGTGGGGGGGCCCTGAAGCTTTCTTT. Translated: CACQWGGPEAFF.

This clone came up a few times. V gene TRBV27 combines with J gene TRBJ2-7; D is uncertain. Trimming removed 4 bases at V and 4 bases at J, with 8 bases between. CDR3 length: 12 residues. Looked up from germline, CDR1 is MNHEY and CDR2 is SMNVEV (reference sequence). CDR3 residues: CASSSYGYEQYF. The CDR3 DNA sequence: TGTGCCAGCAGTTCGTATGGGTACGAGCAGTACTTC.

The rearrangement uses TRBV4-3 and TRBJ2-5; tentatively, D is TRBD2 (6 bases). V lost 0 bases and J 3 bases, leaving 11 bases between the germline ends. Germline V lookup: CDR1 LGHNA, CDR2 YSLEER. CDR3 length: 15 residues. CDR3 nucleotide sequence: TGCGCCAGCAGCCAAGAGTGGAGGGCTGAAGAGACCCAGTACTTC. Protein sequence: CASSQEWRAEETQYF.

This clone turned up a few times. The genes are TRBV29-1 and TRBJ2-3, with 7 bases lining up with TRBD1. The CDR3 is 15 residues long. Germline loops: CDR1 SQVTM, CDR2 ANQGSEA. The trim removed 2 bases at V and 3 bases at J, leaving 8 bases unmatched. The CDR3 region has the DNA TGCAGCGTTGAAAGGGGGCTAGCCCCGACAGATACGCAGTATTTT. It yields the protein CSVERGLAPTDTQYF.

The CDR3 sequence: CASSLSADTQYF. DNA of the CDR3: TGTGCCAGCAGCTTGTCGGCAGATACGCAGTATTTT. The chain combines TRBV5-6 with TRBJ2-3; D is uncertain. CDR1 and CDR2 from the germline V gene are SGHDT and YYEEEE. Trimming shortened V by 1 base and J by 4 bases, and 4 bases separated the two germline ends. The CDR3 is 12 amino acids.

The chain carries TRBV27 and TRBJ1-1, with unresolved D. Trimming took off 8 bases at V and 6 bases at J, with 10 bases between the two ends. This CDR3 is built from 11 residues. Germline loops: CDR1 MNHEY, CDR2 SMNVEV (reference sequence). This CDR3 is CASHTGAEAFF. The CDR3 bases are TGTGCCAGCCACACCGGGGCTGAAGCTTTCTTT.

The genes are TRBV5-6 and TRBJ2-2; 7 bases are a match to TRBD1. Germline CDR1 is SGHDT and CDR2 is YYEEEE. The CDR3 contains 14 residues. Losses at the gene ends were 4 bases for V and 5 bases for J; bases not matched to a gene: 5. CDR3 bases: TGTGCCAGCAGCCGGGACAGTAGAACCGGGGAGCTGTTTTTT. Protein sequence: CASSRDSRTGELFF.

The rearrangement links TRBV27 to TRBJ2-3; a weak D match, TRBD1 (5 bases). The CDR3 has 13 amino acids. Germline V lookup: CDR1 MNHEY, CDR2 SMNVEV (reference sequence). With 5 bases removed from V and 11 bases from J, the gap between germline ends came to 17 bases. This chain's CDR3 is CASSPTDSFKQYF. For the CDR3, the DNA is TGTGCCAGCAGTCCGACCGACAGTTTCAAGCAGTATTTT.

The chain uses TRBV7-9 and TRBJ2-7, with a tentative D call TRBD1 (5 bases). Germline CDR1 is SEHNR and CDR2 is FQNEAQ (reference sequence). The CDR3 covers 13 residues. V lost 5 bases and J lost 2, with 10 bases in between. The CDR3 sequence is CASSGTGAYEQYF. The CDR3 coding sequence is TGTGCCAGCAGCGGAACAGGAGCCTACGAGCAGTACTTC.

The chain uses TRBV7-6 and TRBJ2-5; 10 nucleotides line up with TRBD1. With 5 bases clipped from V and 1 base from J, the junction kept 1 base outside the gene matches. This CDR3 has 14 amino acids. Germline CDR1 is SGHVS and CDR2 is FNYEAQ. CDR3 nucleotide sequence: TGTGCCAGCAGCCGGACAGGGGGCCAAGAGACCCAGTACTTC. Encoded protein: CASSRTGGQETQYF.

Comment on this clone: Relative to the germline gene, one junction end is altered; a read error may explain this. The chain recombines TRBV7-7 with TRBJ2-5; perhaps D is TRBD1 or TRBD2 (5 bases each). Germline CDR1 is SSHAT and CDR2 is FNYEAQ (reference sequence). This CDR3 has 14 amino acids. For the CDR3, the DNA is TGTGCTAGCAGCTTAGTGGGGACGGAAGAGACCCAGTACTTC. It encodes CASSLVGTEETQYF.